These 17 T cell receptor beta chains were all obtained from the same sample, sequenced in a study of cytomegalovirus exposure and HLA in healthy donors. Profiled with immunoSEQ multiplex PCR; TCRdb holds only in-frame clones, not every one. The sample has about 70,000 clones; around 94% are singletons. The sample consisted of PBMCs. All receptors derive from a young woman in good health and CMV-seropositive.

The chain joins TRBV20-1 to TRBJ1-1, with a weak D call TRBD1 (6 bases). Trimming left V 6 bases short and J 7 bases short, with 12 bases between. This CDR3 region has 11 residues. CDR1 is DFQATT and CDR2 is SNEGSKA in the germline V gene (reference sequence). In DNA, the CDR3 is TGCAGTGCCCCCAGGGGCGTTGAAGCTTTCTTT. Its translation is CSAPRGVEAFF.

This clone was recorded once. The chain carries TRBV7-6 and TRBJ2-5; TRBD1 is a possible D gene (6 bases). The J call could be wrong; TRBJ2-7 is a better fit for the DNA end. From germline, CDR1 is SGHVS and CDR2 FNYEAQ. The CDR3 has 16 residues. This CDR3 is CASSPSNPGHSYEQYF. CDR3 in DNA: TGTGCCAGCAGCCCCTCGAATCCGGGACACTCCTACGAGCAGTACTTC.

CDR3 nucleotides: TGTGCCAGAAGCCGACTAGCGGGGAGGAACACCGGGGAGCTGTTTTTT. This sequence encodes CARSRLAGRNTGELFF. The gene calls are TRBV7-5 and TRBJ2-2; the table names TRBD2, a call not compared with the DNA. TRBV7-5 is termed a pseudogene. CDR3 size: 16 residues.

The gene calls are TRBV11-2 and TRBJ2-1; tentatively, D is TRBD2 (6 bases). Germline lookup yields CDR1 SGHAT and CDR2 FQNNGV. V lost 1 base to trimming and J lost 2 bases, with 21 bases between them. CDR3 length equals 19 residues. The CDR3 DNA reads TGTGCCAGCAGCTTAGTCCGGGACTCCTTGGGGGTCGCCTACAATGAGCAGTTCTTC. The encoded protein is CASSLVRDSLGVAYNEQFF.

The CDR3 DNA reads as TGTGCCAGCAGTTTTCCGGGGGACAGCTACAATGAGCAGTTCTTC. It yields the protein CASSFPGDSYNEQFF. The chain carries TRBV28 and TRBJ2-1; D is perhaps TRBD1 (7 bases). CDR3 length equals 15 residues. The V end lost 3 bases, the J end lost 3 bases, and 12 bases lay between the germline ends. The germline gives CDR1 MDHEN, CDR2 SYDVKM.

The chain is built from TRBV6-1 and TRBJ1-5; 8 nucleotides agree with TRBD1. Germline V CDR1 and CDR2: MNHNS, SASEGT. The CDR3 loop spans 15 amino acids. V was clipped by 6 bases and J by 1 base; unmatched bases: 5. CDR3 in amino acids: CASSEDRDSNQPQHF. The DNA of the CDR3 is TGTGCCAGCAGCGAGGACAGGGACAGCAATCAGCCCCAGCATTTT.

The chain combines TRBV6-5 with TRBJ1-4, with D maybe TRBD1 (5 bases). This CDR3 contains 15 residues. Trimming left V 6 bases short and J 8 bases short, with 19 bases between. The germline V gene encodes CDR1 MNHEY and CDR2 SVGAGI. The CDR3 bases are TGTGCCAGCAGGACGCGGGGACGGGCGGGGGAAAAACTGTTTTTT. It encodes CASRTRGRAGEKLFF.

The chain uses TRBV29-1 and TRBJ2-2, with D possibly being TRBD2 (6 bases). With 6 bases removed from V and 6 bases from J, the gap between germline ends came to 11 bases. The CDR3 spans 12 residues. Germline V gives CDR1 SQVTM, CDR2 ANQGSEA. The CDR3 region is CSVWRESGELFF. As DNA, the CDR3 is TGCAGCGTCTGGAGGGAATCCGGGGAGCTGTTTTTT.

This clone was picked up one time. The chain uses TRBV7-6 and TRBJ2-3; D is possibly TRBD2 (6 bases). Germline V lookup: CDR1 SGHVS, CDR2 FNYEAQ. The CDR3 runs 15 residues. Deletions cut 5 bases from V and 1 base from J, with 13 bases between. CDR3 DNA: TGTGCCAGCAGCCCTACCGGGAGAGGCACAGATACGCAGTATTTT. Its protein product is CASSPTGRGTDTQYF.

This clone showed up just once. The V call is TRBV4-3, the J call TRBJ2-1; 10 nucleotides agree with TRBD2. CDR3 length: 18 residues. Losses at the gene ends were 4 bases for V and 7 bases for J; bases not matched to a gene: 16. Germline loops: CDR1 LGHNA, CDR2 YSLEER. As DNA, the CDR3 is TGCGCCAGCAGCCCGCGGTCCGGGGAGCGGGGGGGAGGGAATGAGCAGTTCTTC. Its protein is CASSPRSGERGGGNEQFF.

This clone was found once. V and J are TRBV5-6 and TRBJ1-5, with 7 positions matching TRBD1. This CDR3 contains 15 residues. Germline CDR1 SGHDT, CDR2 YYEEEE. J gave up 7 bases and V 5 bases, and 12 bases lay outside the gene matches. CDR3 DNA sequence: TGTGCCAGCAGAAGGTATGGGACAGAGGGGCAGCCCCAGCATTTT. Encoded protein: CASRRYGTEGQPQHF. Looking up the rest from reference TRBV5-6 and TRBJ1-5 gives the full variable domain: DAGVTQSPTHLIKTRGQQVTLRCSPKSGHDTVSWYQQALGQGPQFIFQYYEEEERQRGNFPDRFSGHQFPNYSSELNVNALLLGDSALYLCASRRYGTEGQPQHFGDGTRLSIL.

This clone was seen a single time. This chain's CDR3 is CASSIGPGGRGYEQYF. The CDR3 nucleotides read TGTGCCAGTAGTATAGGGCCGGGAGGCCGAGGCTACGAGCAGTACTTC. The rearrangement links TRBV19 to TRBJ2-7; TRBD2 aligns across 7 bases. Germline CDR1 and CDR2: LNHDA and SQIVND (reference sequence). The CDR3 is 16 residues long. Trimming removed 1 base from V and 3 bases from J; junction bases left unmatched: 9.

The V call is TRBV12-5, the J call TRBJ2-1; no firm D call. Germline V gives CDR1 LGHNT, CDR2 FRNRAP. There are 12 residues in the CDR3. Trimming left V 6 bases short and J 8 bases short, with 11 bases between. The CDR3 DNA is TGTGCTAGTGGCCTATCATCGGATGAGCAGTTCTTC. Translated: CASGLSSDEQFF.

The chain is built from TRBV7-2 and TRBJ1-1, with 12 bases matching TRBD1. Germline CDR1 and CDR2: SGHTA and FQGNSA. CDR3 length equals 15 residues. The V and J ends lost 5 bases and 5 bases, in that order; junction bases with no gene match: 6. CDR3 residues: CASSKWDRGRTEAFF. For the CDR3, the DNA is TGTGCCAGCAGCAAATGGGACAGGGGGCGGACTGAAGCTTTCTTT.

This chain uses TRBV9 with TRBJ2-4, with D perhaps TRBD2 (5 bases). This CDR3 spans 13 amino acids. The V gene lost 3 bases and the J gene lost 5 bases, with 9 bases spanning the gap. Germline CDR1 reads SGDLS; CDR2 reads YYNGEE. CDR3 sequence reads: CASSAAGENIQYF. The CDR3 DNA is TGTGCCAGCAGCGCAGCCGGGGAAAACATTCAGTACTTC.

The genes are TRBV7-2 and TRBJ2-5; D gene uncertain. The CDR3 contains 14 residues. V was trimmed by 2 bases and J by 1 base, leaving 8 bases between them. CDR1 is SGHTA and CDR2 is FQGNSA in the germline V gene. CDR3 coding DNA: TGTGCCAGCAGCTTAATAGTCGGCCAAGAGACCCAGTACTTC. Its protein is CASSLIVGQETQYF.

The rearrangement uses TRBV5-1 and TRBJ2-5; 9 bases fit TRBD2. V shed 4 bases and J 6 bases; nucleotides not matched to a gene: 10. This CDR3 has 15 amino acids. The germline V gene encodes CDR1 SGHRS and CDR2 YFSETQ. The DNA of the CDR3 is TGCGCCAGCAGCCTTGGGGAAGCGGGGGGTAAGACCCAGTACTTC. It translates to CASSLGEAGGKTQYF. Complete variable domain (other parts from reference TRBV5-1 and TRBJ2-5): KAGVTQTPRYLIKTRGQQVTLSCSPISGHRSVSWYQQTPGQGLQFLFEYFSETQRNKGNFPGRFSGRQFSNSRSEMNVSTLELGDSALYLCASSLGEAGGKTQYFGPGTRLLVL.